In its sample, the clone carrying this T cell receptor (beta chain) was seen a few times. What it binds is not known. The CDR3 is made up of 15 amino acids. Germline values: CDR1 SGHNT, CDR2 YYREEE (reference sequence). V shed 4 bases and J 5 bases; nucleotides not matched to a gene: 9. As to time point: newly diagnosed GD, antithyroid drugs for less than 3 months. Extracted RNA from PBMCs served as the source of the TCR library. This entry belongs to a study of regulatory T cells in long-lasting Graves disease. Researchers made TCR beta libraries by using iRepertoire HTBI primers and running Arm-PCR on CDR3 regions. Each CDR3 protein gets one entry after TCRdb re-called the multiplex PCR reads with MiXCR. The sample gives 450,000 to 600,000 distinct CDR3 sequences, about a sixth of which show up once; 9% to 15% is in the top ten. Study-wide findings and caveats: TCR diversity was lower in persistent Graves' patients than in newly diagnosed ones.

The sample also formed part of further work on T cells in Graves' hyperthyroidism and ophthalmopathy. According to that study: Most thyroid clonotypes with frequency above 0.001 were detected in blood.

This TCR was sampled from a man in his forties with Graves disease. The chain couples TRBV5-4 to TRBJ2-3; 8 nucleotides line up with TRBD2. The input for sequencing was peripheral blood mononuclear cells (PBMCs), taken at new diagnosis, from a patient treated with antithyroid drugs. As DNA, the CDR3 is TGTGCCAGCAGCCCGGGACTAGGGGTTGGAGATACGCAGTATTTT. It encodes CASSPGLGVGDTQYF.